The clone carrying this TCR beta chain showed up just a few times. The data were taken from a study of identical twins. Trimming stripped 7 bases from V and 14 bases from J, with 24 bases between. The CDR3 runs 14 residues. TCRdb called the 5' RACE reads again in MiXCR, with one record for every CDR3 protein. This table has about 520,000 distinct CDR3 sequences, about 20% appearing once. This sample also belongs to another study, concerning T cells expressing NK-cell markers. That work contributes: Seven sequenced donors out of eight were HCMV-seropositive, one seronegative. Several experiments confined sorting to alpha-beta TCR T cells with an anti-gamma-delta TCR antibody. The same clonotypes also predominated in the CD3+CD56-NKG2C+ fraction of a handful of donors.

Sequencing was performed on CD4+ T cells sorted from blood. The source of this sequence is a woman between 18 and 29 years old in good health. This chain links TRBV12-3 or TRBV12-4 with TRBJ2-1, with D perhaps matching TRBD1 or TRBD2 (5 bases each). CDR3 DNA sequence: TGTGCCAGCAACACCAGACGGGACCTCTCTTGGGAGTTCTTC. Amino acid sequence: CASNTRRDLSWEFF.